These 32 T cell receptor beta chains were sequenced from one sample in a study of cytotoxic CD8 clonotypes in ibrutinib-treated CLL. The repertoire was sequenced with immunoSEQ multiplex PCR; TCRdb's copy has only in-frame clones and lacks some. This table has about 68,000 clones, 68% appearing once. The source was PBMCs, collected after 12 months of ibrutinib treatment. The receptors originated from a human donor with chronic lymphocytic leukemia.

The rearrangement joins TRBV5-5 to TRBJ1-1, with a possible D match to TRBD1 (6 bases). The CDR3 spans 17 residues. Germline V gene sequence: CDR1 SGHKS, CDR2 YYEKEE (reference sequence). Trimming removed 7 bases from V and 1 base from J, with 23 bases in between. The CDR3 coding sequence is TGTGCCAGCTGCCGACAGTGGGGGGCCCTTAGGAACACTGAAGCTTTCTTT. Amino acids: CASCRQWGALRNTEAFF.

This clone has just one count. This chain connects TRBV4-1 to TRBJ2-5; 7 bases are shared with TRBD1. Germline loops: CDR1 MGHRA, CDR2 YSYEKL. CDR3 length: 15 amino acids. The trim removed 4 bases at V and 0 bases at J, leaving 5 bases unmatched. The CDR3 nucleotides read TGCGCCAGCAGCCCGGGACAGCAGAACCAAGAGACCCAGTACTTC. Its protein product is CASSPGQQNQETQYF.

This chain joins TRBV18 and TRBJ1-1, with D perhaps TRBD1 (5 bases). CDR3 length equals 14 residues. In germline, CDR1 is KGHSH, CDR2 LQKENI. V lost 3 bases and J lost 4, with 12 bases in between. CDR3: CASSPRTQSTEAFF. CDR3 DNA sequence: TGTGCCAGCTCACCGCGGACACAAAGCACTGAAGCTTTCTTT. The full variable domain, its missing parts supplied by reference TRBV18 and TRBJ1-1, is NAGVMQNPRHLVRRRGQEARLRCSPMKGHSHVYWYRQLPEEGLKFMVYLQKENIIDESGMPKERFSAEFPKEGPSILRIQQVVRGDSAAYFCASSPRTQSTEAFFGQGTRLTVV.

This clone was recorded a few times. The chain carries TRBV30 and TRBJ2-7; D may be TRBD1 or TRBD2 (5 bases each). The CDR3 extends over 12 amino acids. Germline-derived CDR1 and CDR2 are GTSNPN and SVGIG (reference sequence). The ends were cut back, 1 base at V and 3 bases at J, with 7 bases in the middle. CDR3 bases: TGTGCCTGGAGTGATGGGGGCTACGAGCAGTACTTC. Translating gives CAWSDGGYEQYF.

This clone appeared a single time. This rearrangement joins TRBV28 to TRBJ2-5; 7 bases match TRBD1. The V gene end was trimmed by 6 bases and the J gene end by 6 bases; junction bases not matched to a gene: 16. The CDR3 covers 16 residues. Looked up from germline, CDR1 is MDHEN and CDR2 is SYDVKM. CDR3 sequence: CASRPTTGKVGKTQYF. The CDR3 DNA follows: TGTGCCAGCAGACCTACGACAGGGAAGGTGGGGAAGACCCAGTACTTC.

A single count supports this clone. The J gene is TRBJ1-1, the V gene TRBV6-6; no firm D call. The CDR3 length is 13 residues. V gave up 11 bases and J gave up 2 bases, with 15 bases separating them. CDR1 MNHNY and CDR2 SVGAGI come from the germline V gene (reference sequence). The CDR3 sequence: CAECGDINTEAFF. DNA for the CDR3: TGTGCCGAGTGTGGGGATATTAACACTGAAGCTTTCTTT.

The chain has TRBV7-2 and TRBJ2-3; possibly TRBD2 for D (7 bases). CDR3 length equals 15 residues. Germline assignment: CDR1 SGHTA and CDR2 FQGNSA. The ends were cut back, 1 base at V and 2 bases at J, with 10 bases in the middle. CDR3 DNA sequence: TGTGCCAGCAGCTTAGGTGGGGGGGCCACAGATACGCAGTATTTT. This encodes CASSLGGGATDTQYF.

The chain links TRBV7-2 to TRBJ2-7; TRBD2 might be the D (5 bases). The CDR3 sequence is 14 residues long. Germline CDR1 and CDR2: SGHTA and FQGNSA. Trimming stripped 1 base from V and 5 bases from J, with 12 bases between. CDR3 amino acids: CASSLEASRHEQYF. The CDR3 region has the DNA TGTGCCAGCAGCTTAGAGGCTAGCAGGCACGAGCAGTACTTC.

This clone was seen only once. The CDR3 loop is CASSLREGSNQPQHF. The DNA of the CDR3 is TGTGCCAGCAGCCTCCGGGAGGGTAGCAATCAGCCCCAGCATTTT. This chain links TRBV7-8 with TRBJ1-5; D is unclear. CDR1 is SGHVS, CDR2 FQNEAQ, per germline. The CDR3 length is 15 residues. Trimming removed 5 bases at V and 0 bases at J, with 11 bases between.

V and J are TRBV2 and TRBJ1-3; D is perhaps TRBD1 (5 bases). This CDR3 has 12 amino acids. V was shortened by 4 bases and J by 8 bases, with 9 bases between the two germline ends. Germline CDR1 SNHLY, CDR2 FYNNEI. CDR3 sequence: CASSGQSDTIYF. In DNA, the CDR3 is TGTGCCAGCAGTGGACAGTCGGACACCATATATTTT.

The chain combines TRBV19 with TRBJ2-1; D is perhaps TRBD1 (5 bases). V gave up 10 bases and J gave up 8 bases, with 12 bases separating them. Germline V gene sequence: CDR1 LNHDA, CDR2 SQIVND (reference sequence). CDR3 length: 11 amino acids. The CDR3 is CATTVQDEQFF. CDR3 in DNA: TGTGCCACCACCGTACAGGATGAGCAGTTCTTC.

The chain carries TRBV5-1 and TRBJ2-7; TRBD1 might be the D (6 bases). V gave up 0 bases and J gave up 4 bases, with 11 bases separating them. The CDR3 covers 14 residues. Germline V gene sequence: CDR1 SGHRS, CDR2 YFSETQ. The CDR3 nucleotides read TGCGCCAGCAGCTTGGCGCAGGGGATATACGAGCAGTACTTC. It is translated as CASSLAQGIYEQYF. The full variable domain, in which reference TRBV5-1 and TRBJ2-7 provide the parts outside the CDR3, is KAGVTQTPRYLIKTRGQQVTLSCSPISGHRSVSWYQQTPGQGLQFLFEYFSETQRNKGNFPGRFSGRQFSNSRSEMNVSTLELGDSALYLCASSLAQGIYEQYFGPGTRLTVT.

In its sample, this clone was seen a few times. This chain connects TRBV9 to TRBJ1-3; D ambiguous. Trimming pared 4 bases from V and 4 bases from J, leaving 9 bases between. The germline V gene encodes CDR1 SGDLS and CDR2 YYNGEE. The CDR3 contains 13 residues. The CDR3 here is CASSSRPGNTIYF. The CDR3 region has the DNA TGTGCCAGCAGCAGCCGCCCCGGAAACACCATATATTTT.

The gene calls are TRBV10-3 and TRBJ2-5, with D perhaps being TRBD1 or TRBD2 (5 bases each). Germline CDR1 and CDR2: ENHRY and SYGVKD. V lost 6 bases to trimming and J lost 1 base, with 9 bases between them. The CDR3 sequence is 13 residues long. In DNA form, the CDR3 reads TGTGCCATCAGCGGGGACGGCCAAGAGACCCAGTACTTC. It is translated as CAISGDGQETQYF.

The V call is TRBV7-2, the J call TRBJ2-3, with D possibly matching TRBD2 (6 bases). The V and J ends lost 7 bases and 6 bases respectively, with 11 bases between them. The germline CDR1 and CDR2 sequences are SGHTA and FQGNSA. The CDR3 contains 12 residues. DNA for the CDR3: TGTGCCAGCACGGGAGAGGGGGATACGCAGTATTTT. Encoded protein: CASTGEGDTQYF.

The chain is built from TRBV30 and TRBJ1-5, with 7 bases identical to TRBD1. CDR1 is GTSNPN and CDR2 is SVGIG in the germline V gene (reference sequence). Trimming took 4 bases from V and 0 from J; bases not matched to a gene: 0. CDR3 length: 13 residues. CDR3 sequence (DNA): TGTGCCTGGACAGGGGGTAGCAATCAGCCCCAGCATTTT. This codes for CAWTGGSNQPQHF. Full variable domain (rest looked up from reference TRBV30 and TRBJ1-5): SQTIHQWPATLVQPVGSPLSLECTVEGTSNPNLYWYRQAAGRGLQLLFYSVGIGQISSEVPQNLSASRPQDRQFILSSKKLLLSDSGFYLCAWTGGSNQPQHFGDGTRLSIL.

The rearrangement links TRBV5-1 to TRBJ2-7; 10 bases match TRBD1. V was pared by 5 bases and J by 0 bases, with 5 bases of the junction left unmatched. Germline V gives CDR1 SGHRS, CDR2 YFSETQ. CDR3 length equals 15 residues. CDR3 nucleotides: TGCGCCAGCAGATTAGGGACAGGGGTCTCCTACGAGCAGTACTTC. It specifies CASRLGTGVSYEQYF. Variable domain in full (rest from reference TRBV5-1 and TRBJ2-7): KAGVTQTPRYLIKTRGQQVTLSCSPISGHRSVSWYQQTPGQGLQFLFEYFSETQRNKGNFPGRFSGRQFSNSRSEMNVSTLELGDSALYLCASRLGTGVSYEQYFGPGTRLTVT.

This clone was counted between two and nine times. The chain has TRBV5-1 and TRBJ1-6; 8 positions agree with TRBD1. Germline V gene lookup returns CDR1 SGHRS and CDR2 YFSETQ. V shed 4 bases and J 5 bases; nucleotides not matched to a gene: 8. The CDR3 length is 16 residues. CDR3: CASSGQGQANNSPLHF. CDR3 nucleotide sequence: TGCGCCAGCAGCGGTCAGGGACAGGCGAATAATTCACCCCTCCACTTT.

This chain joins TRBV10-3 and TRBJ1-3; no clear D gene. Germline values: CDR1 ENHRY, CDR2 SYGVKD. Deletions cut 3 bases from V and 4 bases from J, with 10 bases between. The CDR3 covers 14 residues. The CDR3 region is CAISDLVMGNTIYF. DNA of the CDR3: TGTGCCATCAGTGATCTGGTAATGGGAAACACCATATATTTT.

The chain is built from TRBV6-5 and TRBJ2-2, with D possibly TRBD1 on 6 matching bases. V shed 6 bases and J shed 0 bases, with 8 bases lying between them. The CDR3 consists of 14 residues. Germline CDR1 MNHEY, CDR2 SVGAGI. Here the CDR3 reads CASRGQSNTGELFF. In DNA form, the CDR3 reads TGTGCCAGCAGAGGACAGTCGAACACCGGGGAGCTGTTTTTT.

This chain links TRBV5-1 with TRBJ2-3; 8 nucleotides line up with TRBD2. V shed 4 bases and J 2 bases; nucleotides not matched to a gene: 12. This CDR3 is 17 amino acids long. Germline V gene lookup returns CDR1 SGHRS and CDR2 YFSETQ. The CDR3 sequence: CASSPQLAVAITDTQYF. CDR3 coding DNA: TGCGCCAGCAGCCCCCAACTAGCGGTGGCCATCACAGATACGCAGTATTTT.

This chain links TRBV29-1 with TRBJ2-5; D is undetermined. V was pared by 7 bases and J by 5 bases, with 11 bases between. The CDR3 consists of 11 residues. In germline, CDR1 is SQVTM, CDR2 ANQGSEA. CDR3 sequence: CSGPPGETQYF. The DNA for the CDR3 is TGCAGCGGCCCCCCTGGGGAGACCCAGTACTTC.

CDR3 region: CASSFGGGAYTGELFF. In DNA, the CDR3 is TGTGCCAGCAGCTTTGGAGGGGGGGCCTACACCGGGGAGCTGTTTTTT. This chain uses TRBV5-6 with TRBJ2-2; possibly TRBD2 for D (7 bases). Per the germline V gene, CDR1 is SGHDT and CDR2 is YYEEEE. This CDR3 has 16 amino acids. Deletions cut 2 bases from V and 3 bases from J, with 14 bases between.

The chain recombines TRBV11-2 with TRBJ2-7, with a tentative D call TRBD2 (8 bases). In germline, CDR1 is SGHAT, CDR2 FQNNGV. The CDR3 runs to 14 residues. V shed 6 bases and J shed 9 bases, with 21 bases lying between them. The CDR3, as DNA: TGTGCCAGCAGTATCGGGGGGGCAGGGGGAGTGCAGTACTTC. The encoded protein is CASSIGGAGGVQYF.

The chain combines TRBV7-2 with TRBJ2-4; TRBD1 agrees at 9 bases. The V segment lost 5 bases and the J segment 8 bases; nucleotides outside the gene matches: 4. Germline V gene sequence: CDR1 SGHTA, CDR2 FQGNSA. This CDR3 is built from 13 residues. Written as DNA, the CDR3 is TGTGCCAGCAGCCGGGACAGGGTTGACATTCAGTACTTC. This sequence encodes CASSRDRVDIQYF.

The V and J genes are TRBV27 and TRBJ2-3, with 8 nucleotides matching TRBD2. The CDR3 is made up of 15 amino acids. With V trimmed by 1 base and J by 4 bases, 4 bases remained unmatched. Per germline, CDR1 MNHEY and CDR2 SMNVEV (reference sequence). This CDR3 reads CASSLLGRGADTQYF. The CDR3 DNA follows: TGTGCCAGCAGTTTATTGGGGCGGGGGGCAGATACGCAGTATTTT.

The rearrangement links TRBV9 to TRBJ2-5, with D perhaps being TRBD1 or TRBD2 (6 bases each). The germline CDR1 and CDR2 sequences are SGDLS and YYNGEE. The germline V and J ends were trimmed by 4 bases and 3 bases, with 16 bases remaining between them. The CDR3 spans 15 residues. The CDR3 DNA follows: TGTGCCAGCAGCATAGGGGGAGGTATGAAAGAGACCCAGTACTTC. Its protein product is CASSIGGGMKETQYF. Complete variable domain (other parts from reference TRBV9 and TRBJ2-5): DSGVTQTPKHLITATGQRVTLRCSPRSGDLSVYWYQQSLDQGLQFLIQYYNGEERAKGNILERFSAQQFPDLHSELNLSSLELGDSALYFCASSIGGGMKETQYFGPGTRLLVL.

This clone was observed a single time. This chain's CDR3 is CASSSGQGQETQYF. The CDR3 DNA reads TGCGCCAGCAGCTCCGGACAGGGCCAAGAGACCCAGTACTTC. The genes are TRBV5-1 and TRBJ2-5, with TRBD1 identical over 8 bases. The junction had 2 bases not matched to a gene; V was cut back by 3 bases and J by 1 base. The CDR3 sequence is 14 residues long. The V gene's germline CDR1 is SGHRS and CDR2 YFSETQ.

V gene TRBV7-2 combines with J gene TRBJ1-1, with D hard to call. CDR3 length: 15 residues. The germline gives CDR1 SGHTA, CDR2 FQGNSA. V lost 5 bases to trimming and J lost 1 base, with 14 bases between them. CDR3 amino acids: CASSRTRLSNTEAFF. In DNA form, the CDR3 reads TGTGCCAGCAGCCGAACCCGCTTATCGAACACTGAAGCTTTCTTT.

V and J are TRBV5-1 and TRBJ1-2; possibly TRBD1 for D (5 bases). V was cut by 4 bases and J by 4 bases, with 14 bases left in between. The V gene's germline CDR1 is SGHRS and CDR2 YFSETQ. There are 14 residues in the CDR3. DNA for the CDR3: TGCGCCAGCAGCAAGGACCCGGGGACCTATGGCTACACCTTC. As protein: CASSKDPGTYGYTF.

This chain joins TRBV6-6 and TRBJ1-1; no firm D call. The CDR3 loop spans 12 amino acids. The V gene's germline CDR1 is MNHNY and CDR2 SVGAGI (reference sequence). Trimming stripped 6 bases from V and 2 bases from J, with 7 bases between. This CDR3 reads CASSSANTEAFF. In DNA form, the CDR3 reads TGTGCCAGCAGCTCAGCCAACACTGAAGCTTTCTTT.

This clone was found a few times. The rearrangement links TRBV19 to TRBJ2-3; D perhaps matches TRBD2 (7 bases). The germline CDR1 and CDR2 sequences are LNHDA and SQIVND (reference sequence). The CDR3 consists of 15 residues. The V end lost 3 bases, the J end lost 4 bases, and 14 bases lay between the germline ends. The CDR3 loop reads CASSIAGAGADTQYF. CDR3 bases: TGTGCCAGTAGTATTGCGGGGGCAGGGGCAGATACGCAGTATTTT.